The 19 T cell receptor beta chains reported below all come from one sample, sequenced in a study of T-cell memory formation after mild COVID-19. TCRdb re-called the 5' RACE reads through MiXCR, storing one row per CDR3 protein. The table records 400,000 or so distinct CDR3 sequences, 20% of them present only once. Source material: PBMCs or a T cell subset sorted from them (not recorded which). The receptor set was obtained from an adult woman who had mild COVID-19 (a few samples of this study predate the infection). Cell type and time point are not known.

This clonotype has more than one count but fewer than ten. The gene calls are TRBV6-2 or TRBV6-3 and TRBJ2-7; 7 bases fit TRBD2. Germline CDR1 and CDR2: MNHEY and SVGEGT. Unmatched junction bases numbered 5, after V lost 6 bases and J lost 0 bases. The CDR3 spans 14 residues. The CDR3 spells CASSGASGSYEQYF. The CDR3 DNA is TGTGCCAGCAGCGGGGCTAGCGGCTCCTACGAGCAGTACTTC.

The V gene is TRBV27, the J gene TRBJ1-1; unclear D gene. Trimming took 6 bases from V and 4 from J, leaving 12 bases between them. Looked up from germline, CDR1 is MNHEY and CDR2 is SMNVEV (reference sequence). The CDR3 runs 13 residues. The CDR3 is CASRPRRGTEAFF. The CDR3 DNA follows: TGTGCCAGCAGACCTCGGCGGGGCACTGAAGCTTTCTTT.

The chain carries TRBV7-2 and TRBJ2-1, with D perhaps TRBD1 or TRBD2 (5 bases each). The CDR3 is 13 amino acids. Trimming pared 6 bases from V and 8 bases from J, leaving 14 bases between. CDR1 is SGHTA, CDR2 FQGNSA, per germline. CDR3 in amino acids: CASRWGSSDEQFF. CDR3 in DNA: TGTGCCAGCAGGTGGGGGAGTAGCGATGAGCAGTTCTTC.

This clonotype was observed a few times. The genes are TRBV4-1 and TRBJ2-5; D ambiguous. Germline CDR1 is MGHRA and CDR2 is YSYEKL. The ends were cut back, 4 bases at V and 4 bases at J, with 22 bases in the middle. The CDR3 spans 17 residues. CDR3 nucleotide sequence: TGCGCCAGCAGCCCCCCGGGCCCCTACTCATCGGGAGAGACCCAGTACTTC. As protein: CASSPPGPYSSGETQYF.

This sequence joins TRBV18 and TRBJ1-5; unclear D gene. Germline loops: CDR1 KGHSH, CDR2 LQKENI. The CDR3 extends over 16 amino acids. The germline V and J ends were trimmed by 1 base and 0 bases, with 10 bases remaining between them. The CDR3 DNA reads TGTGCCAGCTCACCACAGGGAACCTATAGCAATCAGCCCCAGCATTTT. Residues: CASSPQGTYSNQPQHF.

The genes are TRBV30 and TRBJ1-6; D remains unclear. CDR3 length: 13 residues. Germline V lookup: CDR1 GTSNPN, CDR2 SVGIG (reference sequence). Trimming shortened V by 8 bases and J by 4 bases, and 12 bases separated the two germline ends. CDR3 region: CARMDEYNSPLHF. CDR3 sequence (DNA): TGTGCCAGGATGGACGAGTATAATTCACCCCTCCACTTT.

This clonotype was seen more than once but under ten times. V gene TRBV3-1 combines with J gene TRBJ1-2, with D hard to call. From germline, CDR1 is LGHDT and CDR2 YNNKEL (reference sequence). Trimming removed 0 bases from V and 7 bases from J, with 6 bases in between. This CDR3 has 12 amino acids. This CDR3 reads CASSQDRIGYTF. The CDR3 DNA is TGTGCCAGCAGCCAAGATAGGATTGGCTACACCTTC.

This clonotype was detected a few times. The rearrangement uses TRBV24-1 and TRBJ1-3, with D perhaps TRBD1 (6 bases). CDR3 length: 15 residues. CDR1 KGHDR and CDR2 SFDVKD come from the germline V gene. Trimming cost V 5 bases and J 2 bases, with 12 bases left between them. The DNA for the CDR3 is TGTGCCACCAGTGTCACGGGGGCCGCTGGAAACACCATATATTTT. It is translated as CATSVTGAAGNTIYF.

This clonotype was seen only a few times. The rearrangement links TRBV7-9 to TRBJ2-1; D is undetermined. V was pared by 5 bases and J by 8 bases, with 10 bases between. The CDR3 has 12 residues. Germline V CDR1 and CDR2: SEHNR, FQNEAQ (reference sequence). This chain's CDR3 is CASSRGSYEQFF. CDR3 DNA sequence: TGTGCCAGCAGCCGAGGAAGCTATGAGCAGTTCTTC.

The CDR3 DNA reads TGCGCCAGCAGCCACAAACAGCGGGAGAGCACAGATACGCAGTATTTT. The encoded protein is CASSHKQRESTDTQYF. V and J are TRBV4-1 and TRBJ2-3; 8 positions agree with TRBD2. Per germline, CDR1 MGHRA and CDR2 YSYEKL. The CDR3 consists of 16 residues. The trim removed 3 bases at V and 0 bases at J, leaving 5 bases unmatched.

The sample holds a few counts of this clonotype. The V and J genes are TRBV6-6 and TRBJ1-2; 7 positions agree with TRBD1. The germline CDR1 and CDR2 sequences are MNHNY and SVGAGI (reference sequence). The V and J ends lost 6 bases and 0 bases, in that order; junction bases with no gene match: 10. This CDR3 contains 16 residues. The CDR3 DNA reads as TGTGCCAGCAGGGAGACGGGACAGAGTCCTAACTATGGCTACACCTTC. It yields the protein CASRETGQSPNYGYTF.

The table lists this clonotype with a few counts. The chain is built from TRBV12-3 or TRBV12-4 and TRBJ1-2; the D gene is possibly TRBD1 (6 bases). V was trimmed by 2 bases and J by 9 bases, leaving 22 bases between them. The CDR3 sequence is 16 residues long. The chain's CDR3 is CASSLKPSGQRRSYTF. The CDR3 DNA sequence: TGTGCCAGCAGTTTAAAGCCCTCAGGACAGCGTAGGAGCTACACCTTC.

CDR3: CAWSTGGTEAFF. CDR3 coding DNA: TGTGCCTGGAGTACAGGGGGGACTGAAGCTTTCTTT. The V and J genes are TRBV30 and TRBJ1-1; 8 bases map to TRBD1. CDR3 length: 12 amino acids. V lost 2 bases, J lost 5 bases, and 1 base stayed unmatched. Germline values: CDR1 GTSNPN, CDR2 SVGIG (reference sequence).

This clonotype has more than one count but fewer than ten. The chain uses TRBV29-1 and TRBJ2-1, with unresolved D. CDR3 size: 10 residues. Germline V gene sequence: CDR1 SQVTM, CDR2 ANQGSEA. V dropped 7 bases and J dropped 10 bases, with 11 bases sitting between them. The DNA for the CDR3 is TGCAGCGGCTCGTCCGGGGAGCAGTTCTTC. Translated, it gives CSGSSGEQFF.

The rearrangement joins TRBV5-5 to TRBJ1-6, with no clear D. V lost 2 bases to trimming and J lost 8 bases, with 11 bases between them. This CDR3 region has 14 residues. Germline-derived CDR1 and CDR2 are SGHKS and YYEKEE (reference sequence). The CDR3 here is CASSFWLGDSPLHF. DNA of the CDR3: TGTGCCAGCAGCTTTTGGTTGGGCGATTCACCCCTCCACTTT.

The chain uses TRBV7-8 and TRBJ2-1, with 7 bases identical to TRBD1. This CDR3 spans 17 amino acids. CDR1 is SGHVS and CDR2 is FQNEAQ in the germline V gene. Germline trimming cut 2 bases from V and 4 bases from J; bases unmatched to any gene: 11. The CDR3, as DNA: TGTGCCAGCAGCTTAAACGGTTTACAGGGGCGATACAATGAGCAGTTCTTC. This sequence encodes CASSLNGLQGRYNEQFF.

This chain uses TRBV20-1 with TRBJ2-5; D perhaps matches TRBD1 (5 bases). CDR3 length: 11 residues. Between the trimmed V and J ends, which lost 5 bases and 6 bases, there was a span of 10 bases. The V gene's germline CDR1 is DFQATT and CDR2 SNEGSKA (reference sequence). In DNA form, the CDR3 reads TGCAGTGCTGCAGGGTTGCAGACCCAGTACTTC. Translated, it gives CSAAGLQTQYF.

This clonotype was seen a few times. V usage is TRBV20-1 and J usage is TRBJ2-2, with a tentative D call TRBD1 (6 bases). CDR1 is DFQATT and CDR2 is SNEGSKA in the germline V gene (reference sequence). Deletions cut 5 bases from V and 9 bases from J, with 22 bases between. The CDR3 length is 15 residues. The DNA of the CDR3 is TGCAGTGCTCAGAAAGGGGGACCAAAAACCAGGGAGCTGTTTTTT. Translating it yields CSAQKGGPKTRELFF.

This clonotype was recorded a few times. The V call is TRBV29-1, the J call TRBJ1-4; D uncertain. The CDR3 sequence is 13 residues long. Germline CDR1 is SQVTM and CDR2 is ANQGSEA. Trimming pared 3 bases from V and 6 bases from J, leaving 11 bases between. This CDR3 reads CSVEEGLDEKLFF. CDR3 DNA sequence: TGCAGCGTTGAGGAGGGTTTGGATGAAAAACTGTTTTTT.